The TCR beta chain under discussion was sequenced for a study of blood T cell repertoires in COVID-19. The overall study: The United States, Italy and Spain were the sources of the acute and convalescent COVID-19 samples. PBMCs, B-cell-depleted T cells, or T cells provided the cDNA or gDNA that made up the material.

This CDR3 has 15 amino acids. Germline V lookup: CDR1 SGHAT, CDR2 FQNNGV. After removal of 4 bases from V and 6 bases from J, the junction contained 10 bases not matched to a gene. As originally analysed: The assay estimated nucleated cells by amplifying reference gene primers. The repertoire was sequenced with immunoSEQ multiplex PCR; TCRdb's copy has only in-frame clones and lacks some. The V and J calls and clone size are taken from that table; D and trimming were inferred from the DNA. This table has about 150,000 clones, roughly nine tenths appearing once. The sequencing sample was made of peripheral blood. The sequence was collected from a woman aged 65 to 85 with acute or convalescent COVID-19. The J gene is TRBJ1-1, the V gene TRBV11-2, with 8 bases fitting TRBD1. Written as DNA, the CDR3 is TGTGCCAGCAGCTCAGGACAGGGTAGGAGAGCTGAAGCTTTCTTT. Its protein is CASSSGQGRRAEAFF.